These 27 T cell receptor beta chains originate from one sample sequenced in a study of T cell repertoires in cytomegalovirus infection. TCRdb reprocessed the reads via MiXCR and lists one record per CDR3 protein. Among roughly 990,000 distinct CDR3 sequences listed, roughly 31% were seen once. These receptors lack a known antigen. Sequencing was performed on cultured CD8+ T cells from PBMCs, taken from culture after CMV antigen stimulation. The receptors derive from a human donor in good health (CMV status not recorded). Some clones in this sample may be carry-over from other donors' samples.

With respect to this clonotype: One base away lies a much larger clone, so this may be a sequencing read error. The chain combines TRBV7-2 with TRBJ2-2; D is possibly TRBD1 (7 bases). Trimming took off 6 bases at V and 9 bases at J, with 23 bases between the two ends. CDR1 SGHTA and CDR2 FQGNSA come from the germline V gene. The CDR3 contains 16 residues. The CDR3 sequence: CASSQGGRGATRELFF. The CDR3 DNA is TGTGCCAGCAGTCAGGGGGGCAGGGGCGCGACCAGGGAGCTGTTTTTT.

The rearrangement joins TRBV6-1 to TRBJ2-2, with 8 bases fitting TRBD1. Trimming cost V 5 bases and J 7 bases; bases outside gene matches: 9. The CDR3 is made up of 15 amino acids. Germline loops: CDR1 MNHNS, CDR2 SASEGT. The CDR3 protein is CASSLSGQGYGELFF. The CDR3 DNA sequence: TGTGCCAGCAGTTTGAGTGGACAGGGTTACGGGGAGCTGTTTTTT.

This clonotype was seen repeatedly, ten times or more. The chain couples TRBV7-6 to TRBJ2-5; TRBD1 matches 7 bases. Per germline, CDR1 SGHVS and CDR2 FNYEAQ. V lost 5 bases and J lost 7; bases outside the gene matches: 4. CDR3 length: 12 residues. The CDR3 here is CASSPNRGTQYF. Written as DNA, the CDR3 is TGTGCCAGCAGCCCCAACAGGGGGACCCAGTACTTC.

V and J are TRBV24-1 and TRBJ2-2, with D possibly called TRBD1 or TRBD2 (5 bases each). Germline CDR1 reads KGHDR; CDR2 reads SFDVKD. The CDR3 has 13 residues. DNA of the CDR3: TGTGCGGTTATGGGACCGATCACCGGGGAGCTGTTTTTT. Residues: CAVMGPITGELFF.

The chain uses TRBV19 and TRBJ2-7; D gene uncertain. The V end was cut by 2 bases, the J end by 6 bases, with 14 bases between. This CDR3 is built from 14 residues. The germline V gene has CDR1 LNHDA and CDR2 SQIVND (reference sequence). The DNA for the CDR3 is TGTGCCAGTAGTATATCCTATCCCCCTACCGAGCAGTACTTC. Encoded protein: CASSISYPPTEQYF.

V is TRBV6-6 and J is TRBJ1-5; a weak D match, TRBD1 (5 bases). The V and J ends lost 7 bases and 4 bases respectively, with 20 bases between them. CDR1 is MNHNY, CDR2 SVGAGI, per germline (reference sequence). This CDR3 comprises 16 residues. CDR3 protein: CASTNLRDSRNQPQHF. The CDR3 DNA reads TGTGCCAGCACCAATCTCCGGGACTCCCGGAATCAGCCCCAGCATTTT.

This chain connects TRBV2 to TRBJ2-3, with D maybe TRBD1 (6 bases). V was trimmed by 8 bases and J by 0 bases, leaving 9 bases between them. CDR1 is SNHLY, CDR2 FYNNEI, per germline. The CDR3 spans 13 residues. The CDR3, as DNA: TGTGCCAGCGGACAGACTAGCACAGATACGCAGTATTTT. Translated: CASGQTSTDTQYF.

This clonotype turned up a few times. The chain recombines TRBV10-3 with TRBJ2-7; TRBD1 matches at 9 bases. The J segment lost 4 bases and the V segment lost 5 bases, leaving 21 bases of the junction unmatched. The CDR3 has 19 amino acids. Germline V gives CDR1 ENHRY, CDR2 SYGVKD. This CDR3 reads CAISPKRTGVPSLLYEQYV. The CDR3 bases are TGTGCCATCAGTCCCAAGAGGACAGGGGTTCCTTCCCTCCTTTACGAGCAGTACGTC.

This chain links TRBV19 with TRBJ1-5; possible D gene TRBD1, 5 bases. In germline, CDR1 is LNHDA, CDR2 SQIVND (reference sequence). The CDR3 extends over 19 amino acids. V lost 2 bases and J lost 7, with 27 bases in between. The CDR3 region is CASSITRFLGTTNGQPQHF. The DNA of the CDR3 is TGTGCCAGTAGTATAACCCGTTTTCTGGGGACGACCAATGGACAGCCCCAGCATTTT.

This chain connects TRBV19 to TRBJ2-3; D could derive from TRBD1 or TRBD2 (5 bases each). This CDR3 spans 12 amino acids. CDR1 is LNHDA, CDR2 SQIVND, per germline (reference sequence). Deletions cut 9 bases from V and 3 bases from J, with 10 bases between. The CDR3 nucleotides read TGTGCCAGCAGGGAGACTACAGATACGCAGTATTTT. This gives the protein CASRETTDTQYF.

The CDR3 DNA sequence: TGTGCCAGCAGGTCAGGGAGGGAGAACACTGAAGCTTTCTTT. Protein sequence: CASRSGRENTEAFF. The chain carries TRBV6-1 and TRBJ1-1; possible D gene TRBD1, 5 bases. Germline CDR1 and CDR2: MNHNS and SASEGT. V lost 6 bases and J lost 1, with 12 bases in between. The CDR3 is 14 amino acids.

Regarding this clonotype: One base away lies a much larger clone, so this may be a sequencing read error. CDR3 region: CASSMTGSGGNQPQQF. Written as DNA, the CDR3 is TGTGCCAGCAGCATGACAGGGTCTGGTGGCAATCAGCCCCAGCAATTT. The chain carries TRBV7-2 and TRBJ1-5; 7 bases are a match to TRBD1. CDR1 is SGHTA and CDR2 is FQGNSA in the germline V gene. CDR3 length equals 16 residues.

V gene TRBV27 combines with J gene TRBJ2-5; possibly TRBD2 for D (6 bases). V was pared by 4 bases and J by 9 bases, with 12 bases between. From germline, CDR1 is MNHEY and CDR2 SMNVEV (reference sequence). The CDR3 covers 12 residues. The CDR3 loop reads CASSYPGGAQYF. The CDR3 DNA reads as TGTGCCAGCAGTTACCCCGGAGGGGCCCAGTACTTC.

CDR3 loop: CASSLAAPLVEGYTF. The DNA of the CDR3 is TGTGCCAGCAGCTTAGCTGCACCCCTGGTGGAGGGCTACACCTTC. V usage is TRBV7-8 and J usage is TRBJ1-2; the D is unclear. Trimming shortened V by 0 bases and J by 8 bases, and 16 bases separated the two germline ends. CDR1 is SGHVS and CDR2 is FQNEAQ in the germline V gene. The CDR3 spans 15 residues.

This clonotype occurred a few times. This sequence joins TRBV24-1 and TRBJ1-2, with TRBD1 as a possible D gene (5 bases). The CDR3 is 16 residues long. Germline V lookup: CDR1 KGHDR, CDR2 SFDVKD. Trimming took off 4 bases at V and 6 bases at J, with 20 bases between the two ends. For the CDR3, the DNA is TGTGCCACCAGTGACCGCCGGCCGAGGGGCCTCAATGGCTACACCTTC. This gives the protein CATSDRRPRGLNGYTF.

This clonotype was seen repeatedly, ten times or more. The chain uses TRBV5-8 and TRBJ1-5; D uncertain. In germline, CDR1 is SGHTS, CDR2 YDEGEE. The CDR3 loop spans 14 amino acids. V was pared by 2 bases and J by 4 bases, with 10 bases between. This chain's CDR3 is CASSFIRANQPQHF. The CDR3 bases are TGTGCCAGCAGCTTCATACGGGCTAATCAGCCCCAGCATTTT.

This clonotype was seen at least ten times. The J gene is TRBJ2-3, the V gene TRBV7-2; tentative D call: TRBD2 (7 bases). V was clipped by 6 bases and J by 3 bases, with 16 bases between them. The CDR3 covers 15 residues. Germline V gene sequence: CDR1 SGHTA, CDR2 FQGNSA. CDR3 sequence (DNA): TGTGCCAGCAGTGTGGGGGGGCGTCGGACAGATACGCAGTATTTT. It translates to CASSVGGRRTDTQYF.

This clonotype came up many times. The chain recombines TRBV5-1 with TRBJ2-2; 10 bases fit TRBD2. Trimming removed 2 bases from V and 5 bases from J; junction bases left unmatched: 3. The germline gives CDR1 SGHRS, CDR2 YFSETQ. This CDR3 region has 15 residues. CDR3 loop: CASSFATSGTGELFF. DNA for the CDR3: TGCGCCAGCAGCTTCGCGACTAGCGGGACCGGGGAGCTGTTTTTT.

The V and J genes are TRBV19 and TRBJ1-1, with 10 bases aligning to TRBD1. Per the germline V gene, CDR1 is LNHDA and CDR2 is SQIVND (reference sequence). CDR3 length: 14 amino acids. V shed 6 bases, J shed 4 bases, and the junction held 5 bases outside the gene matches. The CDR3 loop reads CASRRTGGVTEAFF. The CDR3 region has the DNA TGTGCCAGTAGACGGACAGGGGGGGTCACTGAAGCTTTCTTT. Full variable domain (outside the CDR3, taken from reference TRBV19 and TRBJ1-1): DGGITQSPKYLFRKEGQNVTLSCEQNLNHDAMYWYRQDPGQGLRLIYYSQIVNDFQKGDIAEGYSVSREKKESFPLTVTSAQKNPTAFYLCASRRTGGVTEAFFGQGTRLTVV.

This clonotype showed up just a few times. CDR3 loop: CAIRQGNTEAFF. CDR3 DNA: TGTGCCATTAGACAGGGTAACACTGAAGCTTTCTTT. The rearrangement joins TRBV10-3 to TRBJ1-1; 7 bases are a match to TRBD1. The trim removed 9 bases at V and 2 bases at J, leaving 3 bases unmatched. Per the germline V gene, CDR1 is ENHRY and CDR2 is SYGVKD. This CDR3 contains 12 residues.

This clonotype was counted only a few times. The chain employs TRBV9 and TRBJ2-7; D is perhaps TRBD2 (5 bases). CDR3 length equals 16 residues. CDR1 and CDR2 (germline): SGDLS, YYNGEE. Between the trimmed V and J ends, which lost 0 bases and 0 bases, there was a span of 13 bases. This CDR3 is CASSVGYRTASYEQYF. The CDR3 DNA sequence: TGTGCCAGCAGCGTAGGTTACCGGACTGCCTCCTACGAGCAGTACTTC.

The J gene is TRBJ2-7, the V gene TRBV6-5; the D gene is possibly TRBD1 (6 bases). V lost 6 bases and J lost 2, with 11 bases in between. Looked up from germline, CDR1 is MNHEY and CDR2 is SVGAGI. The CDR3 consists of 13 residues. CDR3 nucleotides: TGTGCCAGCAGAGACAGGTACACCTACGAGCAGTACTTC. Its translation is CASRDRYTYEQYF.

This chain joins TRBV12-3 or TRBV12-4 and TRBJ1-2, with D unclear. This CDR3 has 13 residues. Trimming took off 2 bases at V and 6 bases at J, with 10 bases between the two ends. The CDR3: CASSLPGWDGYTF. In DNA form, the CDR3 reads TGTGCCAGCAGTTTACCCGGGTGGGATGGCTACACCTTC.

This chain's CDR3 is CASSVGNSNQPQHF. The DNA of the CDR3 is TGTGCCAGCAGCGTAGGAAATAGCAATCAGCCCCAGCATTTT. V is TRBV9 and J is TRBJ1-5, with unresolved D. The CDR3 consists of 14 residues. Trimming shortened V by 0 bases and J by 0 bases, and 4 bases separated the two germline ends. Germline V lookup: CDR1 SGDLS, CDR2 YYNGEE. Combining the CDR3 with reference TRBV9 and TRBJ1-5 gives the whole variable domain DSGVTQTPKHLITATGQRVTLRCSPRSGDLSVYWYQQSLDQGLQFLIQYYNGEERAKGNILERFSAQQFPDLHSELNLSSLELGDSALYFCASSVGNSNQPQHFGDGTRLSIL.

V usage is TRBV7-4 and J usage is TRBJ2-7; D is uncertain. The germline V and J ends were trimmed by 4 bases and 1 base, with 8 bases remaining between them. The CDR3 is made up of 13 amino acids. Germline lookup yields CDR1 SGHVT and CDR2 SQSDAQ. The CDR3 sequence is CASSWVGSYEQYF. The CDR3 nucleotides are TGTGCCAGCAGCTGGGTGGGGTCCTACGAGCAGTACTTC.

To note about this clonotype: A much bigger clone sits one base away, suggesting this may be a read error. The chain recombines TRBV7-8 with TRBJ1-1; TRBD1 matches 7 bases. Germline-derived CDR1 and CDR2 are SGHVS and FQNEAQ. The CDR3 length is 17 residues. Trimming at V came to 2 bases and at J to 3 bases, leaving 12 bases not matched to a gene. The CDR3 DNA sequence: TGTGCCAGCAGCTTACTGGAGGAACAGGGGAAGGACACTGAAGCTTTCTTT. Its translation is CASSLLEEQGKDTEAFF.

The count of this clonotype is one. The chain joins TRBV7-6 to TRBJ2-7; 9 bases are shared with TRBD2. The germline CDR1 and CDR2 sequences are SGHVS and FNYEAQ. There are 17 residues in the CDR3. V lost 4 bases and J lost 2; bases outside the gene matches: 12. The CDR3 DNA is TGTGCCAGCAGCTGGACGGTGGGGCTAGCGGGGACCTACGAGCAGTACTTC. Protein: CASSWTVGLAGTYEQYF.